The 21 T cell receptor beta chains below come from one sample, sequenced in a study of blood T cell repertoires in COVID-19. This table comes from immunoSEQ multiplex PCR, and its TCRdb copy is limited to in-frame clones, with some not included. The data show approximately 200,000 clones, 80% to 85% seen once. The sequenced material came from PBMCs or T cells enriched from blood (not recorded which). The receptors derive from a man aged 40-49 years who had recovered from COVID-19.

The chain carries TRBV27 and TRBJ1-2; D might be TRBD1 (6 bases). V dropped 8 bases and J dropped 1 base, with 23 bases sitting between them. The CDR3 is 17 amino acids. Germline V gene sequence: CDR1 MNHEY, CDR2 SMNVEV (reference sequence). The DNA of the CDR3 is TGTGCCAGCGAACCAAAACTGATGAACAGGGTTAACTATGGCTACACCTTC. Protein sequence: CASEPKLMNRVNYGYTF.

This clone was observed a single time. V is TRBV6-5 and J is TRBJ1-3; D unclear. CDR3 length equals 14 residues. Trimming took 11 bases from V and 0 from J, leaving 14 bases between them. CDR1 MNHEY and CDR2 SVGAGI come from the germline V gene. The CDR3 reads CAYSEQFSGNTIYF. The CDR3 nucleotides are TGTGCCTACTCGGAGCAGTTCTCTGGAAACACCATATATTTT.

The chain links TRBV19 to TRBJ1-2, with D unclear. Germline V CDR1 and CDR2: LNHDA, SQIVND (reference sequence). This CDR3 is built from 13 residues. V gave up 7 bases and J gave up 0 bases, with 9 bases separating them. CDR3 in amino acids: CASNELSNYGYTF. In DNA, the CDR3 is TGTGCCAGTAACGAGCTGTCTAACTATGGCTACACCTTC. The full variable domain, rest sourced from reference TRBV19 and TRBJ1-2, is DGGITQSPKYLFRKEGQNVTLSCEQNLNHDAMYWYRQDPGQGLRLIYYSQIVNDFQKGDIAEGYSVSREKKESFPLTVTSAQKNPTAFYLCASNELSNYGYTFGSGTRLTVV.

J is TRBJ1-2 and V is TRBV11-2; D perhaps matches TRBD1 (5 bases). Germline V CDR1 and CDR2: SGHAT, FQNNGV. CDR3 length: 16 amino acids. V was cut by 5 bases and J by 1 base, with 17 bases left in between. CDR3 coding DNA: TGTGCCAGCAGCCCTTTAAAAGGACACCTTAACTATGGCTACACCTTC. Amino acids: CASSPLKGHLNYGYTF.

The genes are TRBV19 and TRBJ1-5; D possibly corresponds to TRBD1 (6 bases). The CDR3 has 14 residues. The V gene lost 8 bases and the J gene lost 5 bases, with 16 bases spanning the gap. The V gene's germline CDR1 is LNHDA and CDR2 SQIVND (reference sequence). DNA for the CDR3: TGTGCCAGTCGGTGGGGGCCCGGTTATCAGCCCCAGCATTTT. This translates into CASRWGPGYQPQHF.

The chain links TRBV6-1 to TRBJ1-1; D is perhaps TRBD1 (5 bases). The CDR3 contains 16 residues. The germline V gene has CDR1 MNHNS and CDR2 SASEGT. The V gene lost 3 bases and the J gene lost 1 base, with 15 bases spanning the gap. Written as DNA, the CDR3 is TGTGCCAGCAGTGATTTTGGGACGGAGGGGAACACTGAAGCTTTCTTT. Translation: CASSDFGTEGNTEAFF.

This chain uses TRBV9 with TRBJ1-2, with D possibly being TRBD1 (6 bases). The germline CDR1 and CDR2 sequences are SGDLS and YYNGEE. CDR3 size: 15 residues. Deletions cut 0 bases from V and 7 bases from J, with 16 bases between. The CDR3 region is CASSVGGLGAAGYTF. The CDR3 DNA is TGTGCCAGCAGCGTAGGGGGGCTTGGGGCGGCTGGCTACACCTTC. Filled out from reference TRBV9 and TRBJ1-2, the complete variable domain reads DSGVTQTPKHLITATGQRVTLRCSPRSGDLSVYWYQQSLDQGLQFLIQYYNGEERAKGNILERFSAQQFPDLHSELNLSSLELGDSALYFCASSVGGLGAAGYTFGSGTRLTVV.

The DNA of the CDR3 is TGTGCCAGCAGTTTCAGGGATCAGCCCCAGCATTTT. Encoded protein: CASSFRDQPQHF. The rearrangement uses TRBV28 and TRBJ1-5, with D possibly TRBD1 on 5 matching bases. The germline CDR1 and CDR2 sequences are MDHEN and SYDVKM. V shed 3 bases and J shed 5 bases, with 5 bases lying between them. The CDR3 runs to 12 residues.

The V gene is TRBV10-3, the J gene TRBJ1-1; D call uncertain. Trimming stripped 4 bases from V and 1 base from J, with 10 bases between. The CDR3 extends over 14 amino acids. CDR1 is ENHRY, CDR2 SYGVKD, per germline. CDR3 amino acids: CAISGTGANTEAFF. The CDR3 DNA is TGTGCCATCAGTGGGACTGGTGCGAACACTGAAGCTTTCTTT.

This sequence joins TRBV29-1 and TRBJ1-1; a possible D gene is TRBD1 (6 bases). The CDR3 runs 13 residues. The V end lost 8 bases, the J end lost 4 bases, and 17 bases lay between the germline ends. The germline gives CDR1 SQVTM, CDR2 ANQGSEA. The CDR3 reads CSILGGGPTEAFF. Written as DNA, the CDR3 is TGCAGCATTCTCGGCGGGGGCCCCACTGAAGCTTTCTTT.

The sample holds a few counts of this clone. The CDR3 bases are TGTGCCAGCAGCTCCGGGACTGGAGGCTACAATGAGCAGTTCTTC. This sequence encodes CASSSGTGGYNEQFF. This chain connects TRBV5-4 to TRBJ2-1, with D maybe TRBD2 (6 bases). CDR3 length equals 15 residues. CDR1 and CDR2 from the germline V gene are SGHNT and YYREEE (reference sequence). V was trimmed by 3 bases and J by 3 bases, leaving 13 bases between them.

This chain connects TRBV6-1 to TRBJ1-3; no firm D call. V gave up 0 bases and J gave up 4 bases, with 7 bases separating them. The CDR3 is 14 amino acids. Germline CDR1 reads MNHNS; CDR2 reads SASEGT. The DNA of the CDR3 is TGTGCCAGCAGTGAAGCCGGGGTCGGAAACACCATATATTTT. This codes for CASSEAGVGNTIYF.

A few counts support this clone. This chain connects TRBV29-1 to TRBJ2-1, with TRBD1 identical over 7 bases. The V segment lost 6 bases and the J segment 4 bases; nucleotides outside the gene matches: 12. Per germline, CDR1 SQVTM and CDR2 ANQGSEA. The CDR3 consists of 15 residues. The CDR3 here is CSVRPGQGVYNEQFF. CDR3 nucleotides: TGCAGCGTGCGCCCCGGGCAGGGGGTTTACAATGAGCAGTTCTTC.

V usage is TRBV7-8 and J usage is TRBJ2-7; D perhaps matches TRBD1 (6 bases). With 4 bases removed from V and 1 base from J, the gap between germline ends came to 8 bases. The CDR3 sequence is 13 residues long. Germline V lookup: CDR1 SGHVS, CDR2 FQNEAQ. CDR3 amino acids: CASSSTGSYEQYF. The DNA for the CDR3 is TGTGCCAGCAGCTCGACAGGATCCTACGAGCAGTACTTC.

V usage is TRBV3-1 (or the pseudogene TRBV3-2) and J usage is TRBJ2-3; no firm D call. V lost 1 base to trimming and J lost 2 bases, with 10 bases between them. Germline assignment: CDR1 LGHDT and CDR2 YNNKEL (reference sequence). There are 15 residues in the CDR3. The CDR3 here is CASSQGPRHTDTQYF. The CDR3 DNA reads TGTGCCAGCAGCCAAGGGCCGAGACACACAGATACGCAGTATTTT.

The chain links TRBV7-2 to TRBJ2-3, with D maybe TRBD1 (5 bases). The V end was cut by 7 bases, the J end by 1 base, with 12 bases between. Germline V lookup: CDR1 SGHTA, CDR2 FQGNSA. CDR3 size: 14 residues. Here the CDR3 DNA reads TGTGCCAGCAAGGTCGGCAGGGGCACAGATACGCAGTATTTT. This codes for CASKVGRGTDTQYF.

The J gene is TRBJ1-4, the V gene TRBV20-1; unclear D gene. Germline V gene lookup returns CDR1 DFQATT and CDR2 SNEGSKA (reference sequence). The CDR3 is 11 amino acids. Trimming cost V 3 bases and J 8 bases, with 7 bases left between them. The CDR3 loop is CSASPGEKLFF. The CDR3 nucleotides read TGCAGTGCTAGTCCGGGGGAAAAACTGTTTTTT.

As DNA, the CDR3 is TGTGCCAGCAGCCAAGTCTCAGGGAACACTGAAGCTTTCTTT. It translates to CASSQVSGNTEAFF. This sequence joins TRBV4-2 and TRBJ1-1; D ambiguous. Trimming took off 1 base at V and 1 base at J, with 7 bases between the two ends. Germline V gene lookup returns CDR1 LGHNA and CDR2 YNFKEQ. The CDR3 runs to 14 residues.

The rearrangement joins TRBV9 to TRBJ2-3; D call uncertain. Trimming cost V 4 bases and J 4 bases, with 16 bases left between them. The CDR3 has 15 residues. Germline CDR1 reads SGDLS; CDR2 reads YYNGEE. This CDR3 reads CASSTTPSPPDTQYF. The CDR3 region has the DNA TGTGCCAGCAGCACTACTCCATCCCCCCCAGATACGCAGTATTTT.

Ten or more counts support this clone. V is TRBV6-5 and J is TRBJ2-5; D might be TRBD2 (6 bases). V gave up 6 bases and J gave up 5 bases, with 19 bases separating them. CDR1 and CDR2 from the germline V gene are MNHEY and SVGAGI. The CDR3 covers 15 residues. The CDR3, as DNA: TGTGCCAGCAGCCCGGGATCGGGGGAGAGTGAGACCCAGTACTTC. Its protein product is CASSPGSGESETQYF.

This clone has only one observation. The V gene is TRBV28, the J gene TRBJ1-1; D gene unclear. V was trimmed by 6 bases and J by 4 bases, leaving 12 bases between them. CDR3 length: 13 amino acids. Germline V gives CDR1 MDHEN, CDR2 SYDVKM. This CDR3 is CASRADLRTEAFF. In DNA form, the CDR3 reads TGTGCCAGCAGGGCAGATTTACGCACTGAAGCTTTCTTT.